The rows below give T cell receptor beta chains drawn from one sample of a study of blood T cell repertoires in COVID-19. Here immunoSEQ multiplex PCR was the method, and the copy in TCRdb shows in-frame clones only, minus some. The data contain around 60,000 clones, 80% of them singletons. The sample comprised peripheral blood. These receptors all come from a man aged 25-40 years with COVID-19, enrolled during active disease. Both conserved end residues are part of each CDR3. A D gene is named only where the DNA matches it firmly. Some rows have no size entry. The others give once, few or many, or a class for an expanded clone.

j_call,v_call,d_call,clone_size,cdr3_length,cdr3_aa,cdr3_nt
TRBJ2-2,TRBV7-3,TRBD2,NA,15,CASSSTGGSAGELFF,TGTGCCAGCAGCTCAACGGGAGGTTCCGCCGGGGAGCTGTTTTTT
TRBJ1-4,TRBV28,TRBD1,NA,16,CASSPITGGSGEKLFF,TGTGCCAGCAGTCCCATAACAGGGGGCTCGGGTGAAAAACTGTTTTTT
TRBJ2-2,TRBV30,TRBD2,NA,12,CAALAGAGELFF,TGTGCCGCCTTAGCGGGAGCCGGGGAGCTGTTTTTT
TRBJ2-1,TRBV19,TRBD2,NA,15,CASSLTSGGRNEQFF,TGTGCCAGTAGTCTGACTAGCGGGGGGAGGAATGAGCAGTTCTTC
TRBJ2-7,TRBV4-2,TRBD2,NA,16,CASSQTSGSSIYEQYF,TGTGCCAGCAGCCAAACTAGCGGGAGTTCGATCTACGAGCAGTACTTC
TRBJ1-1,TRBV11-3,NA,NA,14,CASSLLSRDTEAFF,TGTGCCAGCAGCTTATTAAGCAGGGACACTGAAGCTTTCTTT
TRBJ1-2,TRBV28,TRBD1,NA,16,CASTQGDRGEGYGYTF,TGTGCCAGCACCCAAGGGGACAGGGGGGAGGGCTATGGCTACACCTTC
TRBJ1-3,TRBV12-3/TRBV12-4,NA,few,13,CASSPLSGNTIYF,TGTGCCAGCAGTCCCCTTTCTGGAAACACCATATATTTT
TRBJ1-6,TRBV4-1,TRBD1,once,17,CASSQYPGQHTNSPLHF,TGCGCCAGCAGCCAGTATCCGGGACAGCACACTAATTCACCCCTCCACTTT
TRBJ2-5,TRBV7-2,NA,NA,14,CASSPRQVQETQYF,TGTGCCAGCAGCCCCCGACAGGTCCAAGAGACCCAGTACTTC
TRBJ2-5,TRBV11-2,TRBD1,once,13,CASSFGQGETQYF,TGTGCCAGCAGCTTCGGACAGGGAGAGACCCAGTACTTC